The clone carrying this TCR beta chain was found many times. In germline, CDR1 is LGHDT, CDR2 YNNKEL (reference sequence). The CDR3 runs to 12 residues. V lost 8 bases and J lost 6, with 8 bases in between. According to the study, TCR beta libraries were built with iRepertoire HTBI primers and CDR3-region Arm-PCR. TCRdb reprocessed the multiplex PCR reads via MiXCR and lists one record per CDR3 protein. The table shows a few hundred thousand distinct CDR3 sequences, with roughly 21% occurring only once. The data stem from a study of regulatory T cells in long-lasting Graves disease. Described time point: newly diagnosed GD, antithyroid drugs for less than 3 months. The TCR library was prepared using RNA isolated from PBMCs.

Sequences were derived from peripheral blood mononuclear cells (PBMCs), sampled at new diagnosis, from a patient treated with antithyroid drugs. The clonotype was recovered from a female donor with Graves disease. The V gene is TRBV3-1, the J gene TRBJ1-6; D is possibly TRBD1 (5 bases). CDR3 in amino acids: CASRDGNSPLHF. The CDR3, as DNA: TGTGCCAGCCGGGACGGTAATTCACCCCTCCACTTT.